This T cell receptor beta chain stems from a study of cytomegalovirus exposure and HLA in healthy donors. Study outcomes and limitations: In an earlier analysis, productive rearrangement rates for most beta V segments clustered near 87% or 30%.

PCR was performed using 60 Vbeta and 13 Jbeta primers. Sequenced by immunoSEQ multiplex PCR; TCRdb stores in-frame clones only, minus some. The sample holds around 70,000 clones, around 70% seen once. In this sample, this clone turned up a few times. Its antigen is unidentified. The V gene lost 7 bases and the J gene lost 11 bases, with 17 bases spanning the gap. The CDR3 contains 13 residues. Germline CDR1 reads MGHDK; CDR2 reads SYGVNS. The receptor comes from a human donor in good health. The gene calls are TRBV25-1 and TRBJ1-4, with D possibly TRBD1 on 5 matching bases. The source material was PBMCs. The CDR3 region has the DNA TGTGCCAGCAACGGGGGGGTCCGCGGGAAACTGTTTTTT. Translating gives CASNGGVRGKLFF.